The 8 T cell receptor beta chains in this list originate from one sample, sequenced in a study of identical twins. A single record per CDR3 protein comes from TCRdb applying MiXCR to the 5' RACE reads. Of a few hundred thousand distinct CDR3 sequences in the sample, about 8.3% were seen once. Separately, the same data were catalogued under a study of yellow fever vaccine responses in identical twins.

The sequencing input was CD8+ T cells sorted from blood. Receptors originate from a woman younger than 35 in good health.

This clonotype was counted only a few times. The chain combines TRBV10-3 with TRBJ1-1; 8 bases align to TRBD1. Trimming removed 2 bases from V and 3 bases from J; junction bases left unmatched: 5. The CDR3 extends over 15 amino acids. Germline V gives CDR1 ENHRY, CDR2 SYGVKD. CDR3 DNA: TGTGCCATCAGTGAGCCGACAGGGGTTGACACTGAAGCTTTCTTT. It translates to CAISEPTGVDTEAFF.

The V gene is TRBV14, the J gene TRBJ2-1; 10 positions agree with TRBD2. The V segment lost 2 bases and the J segment 3 bases; nucleotides outside the gene matches: 10. The CDR3 consists of 18 residues. Germline CDR1 SGHDN, CDR2 FVKESK. In DNA form, the CDR3 reads TGTGCCAGCAGCCAACGGAAAGCGGGAGGGCCTTTCTACAATGAGCAGTTCTTC. Amino acids: CASSQRKAGGPFYNEQFF.

The sample holds many counts of this clonotype. The chain employs TRBV11-2 and TRBJ2-1; 8 bases line up with TRBD2. The CDR3 is made up of 15 amino acids. Trimming took 0 bases from V and 3 from J; bases not matched to a gene: 1. Germline loops: CDR1 SGHAT, CDR2 FQNNGV. This CDR3 reads CASSLDSGVYNEQFF. For the CDR3, the DNA is TGTGCCAGCAGCTTAGATAGCGGGGTCTACAATGAGCAGTTCTTC.

This chain links TRBV7-3 with TRBJ2-2, with TRBD1 matching 8 bases. Germline V gene sequence: CDR1 SGHTA, CDR2 FQGTGA. The length of the CDR3 is 15 residues. V lost 6 bases to trimming and J lost 4 bases; unmatched junction nucleotides: 7. The DNA for the CDR3 is TGTGCCAGCAGTCCTACCACAGGGGGCACCGGGGAGCTGTTTTTT. Protein product: CASSPTTGGTGELFF.

This chain links TRBV28 with TRBJ2-7; 10 nucleotides agree with TRBD1. The CDR3 covers 15 residues. Trimming removed 3 bases from V and 6 bases from J; junction bases left unmatched: 8. Germline values: CDR1 MDHEN, CDR2 SYDVKM. CDR3 bases: TGTGCCAGCAGTTTCCCTCGGAGGGACAGGGGCGAGCAGTACTTC. Residues: CASSFPRRDRGEQYF.

This chain uses TRBV5-1 with TRBJ2-3, with D unclear. The CDR3 runs 15 residues. The germline gives CDR1 SGHRS, CDR2 YFSETQ. V lost 4 bases, J lost 0 bases, and 12 bases lay in between. This chain's CDR3 is CASSPMILSTDTQYF. CDR3 nucleotides: TGCGCCAGCAGCCCCATGATCCTTAGCACAGATACGCAGTATTTT.

The chain links TRBV5-6 to TRBJ2-1; D is ambiguous. Looked up from germline, CDR1 is SGHDT and CDR2 is YYEEEE. Trimming took 0 bases from V and 0 from J, leaving 10 bases between them. The CDR3 covers 16 residues. The CDR3: CASSLVGPYSYNEQFF. The CDR3 DNA reads as TGTGCCAGCAGCTTGGTTGGACCTTACTCCTACAATGAGCAGTTCTTC. Supplemented by reference TRBV5-6 and TRBJ2-1, the full variable domain reads DAGVTQSPTHLIKTRGQQVTLRCSPKSGHDTVSWYQQALGQGPQFIFQYYEEEERQRGNFPDRFSGHQFPNYSSELNVNALLLGDSALYLCASSLVGPYSYNEQFFGPGTRLTVL.

V is TRBV7-9 and J is TRBJ2-5; D possibly corresponds to TRBD1 (5 bases). CDR3 size: 16 residues. Per the germline V gene, CDR1 is SEHNR and CDR2 is FQNEAQ (reference sequence). Trimming took off 6 bases at V and 2 bases at J, with 19 bases between the two ends. In DNA form, the CDR3 reads TGTGCCAGCAGTCCCCAGGCAGGGCTGGGACAAGAGACCCAGTACTTC. This encodes CASSPQAGLGQETQYF. Filled out from reference TRBV7-9 and TRBJ2-5, the complete variable domain reads DTGVSQNPRHKITKRGQNVTFRCDPISEHNRLYWYRQTLGQGPEFLTYFQNEAQLEKSRLLSDRFSAERPKGSFSTLEIQRTEQGDSAMYLCASSPQAGLGQETQYFGPGTRLLVL.